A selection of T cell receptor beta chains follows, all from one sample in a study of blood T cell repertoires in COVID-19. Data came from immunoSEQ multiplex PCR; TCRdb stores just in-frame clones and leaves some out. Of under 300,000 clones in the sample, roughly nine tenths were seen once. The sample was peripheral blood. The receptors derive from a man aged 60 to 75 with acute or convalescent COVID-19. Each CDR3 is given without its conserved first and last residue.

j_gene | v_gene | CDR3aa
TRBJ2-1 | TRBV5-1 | ASSPGLAGAPPLDEQF
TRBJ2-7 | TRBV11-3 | ASSFSGRYEQY
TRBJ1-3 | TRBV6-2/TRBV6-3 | ASSFGSGAGNTIY
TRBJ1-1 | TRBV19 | ASSSGPDPNTEAF
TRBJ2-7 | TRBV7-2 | ASSLGRTGIEQY
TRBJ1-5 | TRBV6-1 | ASSEIGARTGAQRRNQPQH
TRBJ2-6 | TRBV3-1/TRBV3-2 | ASSQVRTGNVLT
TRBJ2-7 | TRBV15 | ATSRDRVGSHYEQY
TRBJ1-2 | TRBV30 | AWTGNYGYT
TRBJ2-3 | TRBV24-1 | ATSERGQGTPSTDTQY
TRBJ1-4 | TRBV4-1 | ASSHRQGGLNEKLF
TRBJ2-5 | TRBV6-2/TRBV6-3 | ASSKAGGVSQETQY
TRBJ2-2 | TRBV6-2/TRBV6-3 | ASSLAVANTGELF
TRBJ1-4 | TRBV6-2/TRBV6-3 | ASSYVPQGINEKLF
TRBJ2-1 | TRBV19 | ASSLAGVGVGEQF
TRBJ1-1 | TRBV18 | ASSQEGQGPYTEAF
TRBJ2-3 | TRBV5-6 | ASSLVGGQAPTDTQY
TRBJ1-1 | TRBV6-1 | ASSDSRGGTEAF
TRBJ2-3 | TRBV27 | ASSFRGHIGADTQY
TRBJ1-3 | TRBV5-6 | ASSLARDSGNTIY
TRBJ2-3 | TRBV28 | ASSSMPGGRTDTQY
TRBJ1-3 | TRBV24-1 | ATSDPTGPSGNTIY